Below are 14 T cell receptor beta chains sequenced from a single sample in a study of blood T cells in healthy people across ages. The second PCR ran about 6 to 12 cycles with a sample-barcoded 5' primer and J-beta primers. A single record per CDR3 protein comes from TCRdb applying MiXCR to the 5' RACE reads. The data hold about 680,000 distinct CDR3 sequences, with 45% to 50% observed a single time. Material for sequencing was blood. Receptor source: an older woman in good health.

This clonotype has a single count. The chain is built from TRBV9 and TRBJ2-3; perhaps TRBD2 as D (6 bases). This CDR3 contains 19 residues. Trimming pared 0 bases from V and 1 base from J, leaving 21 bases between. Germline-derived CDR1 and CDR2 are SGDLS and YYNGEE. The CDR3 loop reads CASSVEAGTSGSRTDTQYF. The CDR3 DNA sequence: TGTGCCAGCAGCGTAGAGGCTGGGACCAGCGGGTCTCGCACAGATACGCAGTATTTT.

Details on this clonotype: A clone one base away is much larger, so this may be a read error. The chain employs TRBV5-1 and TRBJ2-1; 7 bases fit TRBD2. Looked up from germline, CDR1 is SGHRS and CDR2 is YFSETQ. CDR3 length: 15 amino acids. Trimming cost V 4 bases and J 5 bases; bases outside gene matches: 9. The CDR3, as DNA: TGCGCCAGCAGCACGGATGCGGGAGCAAACAATGAGCAGTTCTTC. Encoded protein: CASSTDAGANNEQFF.

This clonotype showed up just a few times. The CDR3 spells CSVVSGQVKNIQYF. CDR3 nucleotide sequence: TGCAGCGTTGTGTCGGGACAGGTCAAAAACATTCAGTACTTC. The rearrangement joins TRBV29-1 to TRBJ2-4, with 8 nucleotides matching TRBD1. This CDR3 is built from 14 residues. Germline CDR1 SQVTM, CDR2 ANQGSEA. The ends lost 4 bases at V and 3 bases at J; junction bases unmatched: 5.

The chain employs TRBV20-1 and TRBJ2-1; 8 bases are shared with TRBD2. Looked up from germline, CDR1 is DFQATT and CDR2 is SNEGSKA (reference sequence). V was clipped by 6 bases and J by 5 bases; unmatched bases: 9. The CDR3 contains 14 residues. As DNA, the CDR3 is TGCAGTGCAGAAGGTAGCGGGAAAAACAATGAGCAGTTCTTC. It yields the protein CSAEGSGKNNEQFF.

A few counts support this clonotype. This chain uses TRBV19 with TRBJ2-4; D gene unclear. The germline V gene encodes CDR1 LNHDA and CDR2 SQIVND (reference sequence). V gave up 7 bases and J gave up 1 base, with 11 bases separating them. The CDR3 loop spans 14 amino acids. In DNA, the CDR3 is TGTGCCAGTATTGATCCGGGCGCCAAAAACATTCAGTACTTC. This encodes CASIDPGAKNIQYF.

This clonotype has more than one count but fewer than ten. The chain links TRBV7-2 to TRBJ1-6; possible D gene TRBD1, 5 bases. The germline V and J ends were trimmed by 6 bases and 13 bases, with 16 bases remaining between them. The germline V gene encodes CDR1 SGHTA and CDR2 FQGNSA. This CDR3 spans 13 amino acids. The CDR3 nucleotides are TGTGCCAGCAGTGAGCTAGGACATCCTCCCCTCCACTTT. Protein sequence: CASSELGHPPLHF. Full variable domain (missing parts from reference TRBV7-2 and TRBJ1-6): GAGVSQSPSNKVTEKGKDVELRCDPISGHTALYWYRQSLGQGLEFLIYFQGNSAPDKSGLPSDRFSAERTGGSVSTLTIQRTQQEDSAVYLCASSELGHPPLHFGNGTRLTVT.

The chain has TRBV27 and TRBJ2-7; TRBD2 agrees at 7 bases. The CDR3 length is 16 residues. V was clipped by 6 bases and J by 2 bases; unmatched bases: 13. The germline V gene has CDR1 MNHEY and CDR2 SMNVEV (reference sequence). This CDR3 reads CASSFGRGRPPYEQYF. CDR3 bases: TGTGCCAGCAGCTTTGGGAGGGGCCGGCCGCCCTACGAGCAGTACTTC.

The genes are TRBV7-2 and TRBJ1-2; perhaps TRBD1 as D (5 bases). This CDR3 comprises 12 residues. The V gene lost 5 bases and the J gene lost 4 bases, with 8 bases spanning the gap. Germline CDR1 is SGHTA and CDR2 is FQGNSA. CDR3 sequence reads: CASSQDIYGYTF. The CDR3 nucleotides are TGTGCCAGCAGCCAGGACATCTATGGCTACACCTTC. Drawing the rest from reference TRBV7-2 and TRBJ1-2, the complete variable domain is GAGVSQSPSNKVTEKGKDVELRCDPISGHTALYWYRQSLGQGLEFLIYFQGNSAPDKSGLPSDRFSAERTGGSVSTLTIQRTQQEDSAVYLCASSQDIYGYTFGSGTRLTVV.

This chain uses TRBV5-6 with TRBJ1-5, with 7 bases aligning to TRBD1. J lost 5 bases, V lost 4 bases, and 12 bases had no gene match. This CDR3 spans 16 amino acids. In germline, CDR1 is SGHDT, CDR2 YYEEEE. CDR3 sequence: CASSVRQGRLHQPQHF. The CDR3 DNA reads TGTGCCAGCAGCGTACGACAGGGCCGGCTACATCAGCCCCAGCATTTT.

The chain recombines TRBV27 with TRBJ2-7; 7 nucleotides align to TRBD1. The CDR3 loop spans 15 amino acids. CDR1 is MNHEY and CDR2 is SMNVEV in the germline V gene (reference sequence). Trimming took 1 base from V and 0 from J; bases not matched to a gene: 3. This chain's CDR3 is CASSLLRQGSYEQYF. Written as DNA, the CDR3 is TGTGCCAGCAGTTTATTAAGACAGGGCTCCTACGAGCAGTACTTC.

The CDR3 DNA sequence: TGCAGCGTTGCCGTGGGAGCGGCAGATACGCAGTATTTT. It specifies CSVAVGAADTQYF. The chain couples TRBV29-1 to TRBJ2-3; a weak D match, TRBD2 (5 bases). The germline V gene encodes CDR1 SQVTM and CDR2 ANQGSEA. This CDR3 is built from 13 residues. The V and J ends lost 4 bases and 4 bases respectively, with 12 bases between them.

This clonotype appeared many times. In DNA, the CDR3 is TGTGCCAGCAGGCCCCTCTCGGCTAGCGGGAGGGCCAGCTCCTACAATGAGCAGTTCTTC. This gives the protein CASRPLSASGRASSYNEQFF. The rearrangement joins TRBV27 to TRBJ2-1; TRBD2 matches at 12 bases. The CDR3 consists of 20 residues. Trimming at V came to 6 bases and at J to 0 bases, leaving 15 bases not matched to a gene. The V gene's germline CDR1 is MNHEY and CDR2 SMNVEV (reference sequence).

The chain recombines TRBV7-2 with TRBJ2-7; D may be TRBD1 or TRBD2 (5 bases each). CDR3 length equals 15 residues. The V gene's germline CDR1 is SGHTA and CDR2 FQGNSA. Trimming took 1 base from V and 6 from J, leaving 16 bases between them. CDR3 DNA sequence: TGTGCCAGCAGCTTAGTCGGGACCGGGACCTCCGAGCAGTACTTC. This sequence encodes CASSLVGTGTSEQYF.

The DNA of the CDR3 is TGTGCCAGCAGCGCCGGGGGGGCGGGAAACATTCAGTACTTC. Translating it yields CASSAGGAGNIQYF. The chain links TRBV7-3 to TRBJ2-4; the match to TRBD2 covers 8 bases. This CDR3 has 14 residues. V was clipped by 5 bases and J by 6 bases; unmatched bases: 6. Germline V gives CDR1 SGHTA, CDR2 FQGTGA. The complete variable domain, with remaining parts taken from reference TRBV7-3 and TRBJ2-4, reads GAGVSQTPSNKVTEKGKYVELRCDPISGHTALYWYRQSLGQGPEFLIYFQGTGAADDSGLPNDRFFAVRPEGSVSTLKIQRTERGDSAVYLCASSAGGAGNIQYFGAGTRLSVL.